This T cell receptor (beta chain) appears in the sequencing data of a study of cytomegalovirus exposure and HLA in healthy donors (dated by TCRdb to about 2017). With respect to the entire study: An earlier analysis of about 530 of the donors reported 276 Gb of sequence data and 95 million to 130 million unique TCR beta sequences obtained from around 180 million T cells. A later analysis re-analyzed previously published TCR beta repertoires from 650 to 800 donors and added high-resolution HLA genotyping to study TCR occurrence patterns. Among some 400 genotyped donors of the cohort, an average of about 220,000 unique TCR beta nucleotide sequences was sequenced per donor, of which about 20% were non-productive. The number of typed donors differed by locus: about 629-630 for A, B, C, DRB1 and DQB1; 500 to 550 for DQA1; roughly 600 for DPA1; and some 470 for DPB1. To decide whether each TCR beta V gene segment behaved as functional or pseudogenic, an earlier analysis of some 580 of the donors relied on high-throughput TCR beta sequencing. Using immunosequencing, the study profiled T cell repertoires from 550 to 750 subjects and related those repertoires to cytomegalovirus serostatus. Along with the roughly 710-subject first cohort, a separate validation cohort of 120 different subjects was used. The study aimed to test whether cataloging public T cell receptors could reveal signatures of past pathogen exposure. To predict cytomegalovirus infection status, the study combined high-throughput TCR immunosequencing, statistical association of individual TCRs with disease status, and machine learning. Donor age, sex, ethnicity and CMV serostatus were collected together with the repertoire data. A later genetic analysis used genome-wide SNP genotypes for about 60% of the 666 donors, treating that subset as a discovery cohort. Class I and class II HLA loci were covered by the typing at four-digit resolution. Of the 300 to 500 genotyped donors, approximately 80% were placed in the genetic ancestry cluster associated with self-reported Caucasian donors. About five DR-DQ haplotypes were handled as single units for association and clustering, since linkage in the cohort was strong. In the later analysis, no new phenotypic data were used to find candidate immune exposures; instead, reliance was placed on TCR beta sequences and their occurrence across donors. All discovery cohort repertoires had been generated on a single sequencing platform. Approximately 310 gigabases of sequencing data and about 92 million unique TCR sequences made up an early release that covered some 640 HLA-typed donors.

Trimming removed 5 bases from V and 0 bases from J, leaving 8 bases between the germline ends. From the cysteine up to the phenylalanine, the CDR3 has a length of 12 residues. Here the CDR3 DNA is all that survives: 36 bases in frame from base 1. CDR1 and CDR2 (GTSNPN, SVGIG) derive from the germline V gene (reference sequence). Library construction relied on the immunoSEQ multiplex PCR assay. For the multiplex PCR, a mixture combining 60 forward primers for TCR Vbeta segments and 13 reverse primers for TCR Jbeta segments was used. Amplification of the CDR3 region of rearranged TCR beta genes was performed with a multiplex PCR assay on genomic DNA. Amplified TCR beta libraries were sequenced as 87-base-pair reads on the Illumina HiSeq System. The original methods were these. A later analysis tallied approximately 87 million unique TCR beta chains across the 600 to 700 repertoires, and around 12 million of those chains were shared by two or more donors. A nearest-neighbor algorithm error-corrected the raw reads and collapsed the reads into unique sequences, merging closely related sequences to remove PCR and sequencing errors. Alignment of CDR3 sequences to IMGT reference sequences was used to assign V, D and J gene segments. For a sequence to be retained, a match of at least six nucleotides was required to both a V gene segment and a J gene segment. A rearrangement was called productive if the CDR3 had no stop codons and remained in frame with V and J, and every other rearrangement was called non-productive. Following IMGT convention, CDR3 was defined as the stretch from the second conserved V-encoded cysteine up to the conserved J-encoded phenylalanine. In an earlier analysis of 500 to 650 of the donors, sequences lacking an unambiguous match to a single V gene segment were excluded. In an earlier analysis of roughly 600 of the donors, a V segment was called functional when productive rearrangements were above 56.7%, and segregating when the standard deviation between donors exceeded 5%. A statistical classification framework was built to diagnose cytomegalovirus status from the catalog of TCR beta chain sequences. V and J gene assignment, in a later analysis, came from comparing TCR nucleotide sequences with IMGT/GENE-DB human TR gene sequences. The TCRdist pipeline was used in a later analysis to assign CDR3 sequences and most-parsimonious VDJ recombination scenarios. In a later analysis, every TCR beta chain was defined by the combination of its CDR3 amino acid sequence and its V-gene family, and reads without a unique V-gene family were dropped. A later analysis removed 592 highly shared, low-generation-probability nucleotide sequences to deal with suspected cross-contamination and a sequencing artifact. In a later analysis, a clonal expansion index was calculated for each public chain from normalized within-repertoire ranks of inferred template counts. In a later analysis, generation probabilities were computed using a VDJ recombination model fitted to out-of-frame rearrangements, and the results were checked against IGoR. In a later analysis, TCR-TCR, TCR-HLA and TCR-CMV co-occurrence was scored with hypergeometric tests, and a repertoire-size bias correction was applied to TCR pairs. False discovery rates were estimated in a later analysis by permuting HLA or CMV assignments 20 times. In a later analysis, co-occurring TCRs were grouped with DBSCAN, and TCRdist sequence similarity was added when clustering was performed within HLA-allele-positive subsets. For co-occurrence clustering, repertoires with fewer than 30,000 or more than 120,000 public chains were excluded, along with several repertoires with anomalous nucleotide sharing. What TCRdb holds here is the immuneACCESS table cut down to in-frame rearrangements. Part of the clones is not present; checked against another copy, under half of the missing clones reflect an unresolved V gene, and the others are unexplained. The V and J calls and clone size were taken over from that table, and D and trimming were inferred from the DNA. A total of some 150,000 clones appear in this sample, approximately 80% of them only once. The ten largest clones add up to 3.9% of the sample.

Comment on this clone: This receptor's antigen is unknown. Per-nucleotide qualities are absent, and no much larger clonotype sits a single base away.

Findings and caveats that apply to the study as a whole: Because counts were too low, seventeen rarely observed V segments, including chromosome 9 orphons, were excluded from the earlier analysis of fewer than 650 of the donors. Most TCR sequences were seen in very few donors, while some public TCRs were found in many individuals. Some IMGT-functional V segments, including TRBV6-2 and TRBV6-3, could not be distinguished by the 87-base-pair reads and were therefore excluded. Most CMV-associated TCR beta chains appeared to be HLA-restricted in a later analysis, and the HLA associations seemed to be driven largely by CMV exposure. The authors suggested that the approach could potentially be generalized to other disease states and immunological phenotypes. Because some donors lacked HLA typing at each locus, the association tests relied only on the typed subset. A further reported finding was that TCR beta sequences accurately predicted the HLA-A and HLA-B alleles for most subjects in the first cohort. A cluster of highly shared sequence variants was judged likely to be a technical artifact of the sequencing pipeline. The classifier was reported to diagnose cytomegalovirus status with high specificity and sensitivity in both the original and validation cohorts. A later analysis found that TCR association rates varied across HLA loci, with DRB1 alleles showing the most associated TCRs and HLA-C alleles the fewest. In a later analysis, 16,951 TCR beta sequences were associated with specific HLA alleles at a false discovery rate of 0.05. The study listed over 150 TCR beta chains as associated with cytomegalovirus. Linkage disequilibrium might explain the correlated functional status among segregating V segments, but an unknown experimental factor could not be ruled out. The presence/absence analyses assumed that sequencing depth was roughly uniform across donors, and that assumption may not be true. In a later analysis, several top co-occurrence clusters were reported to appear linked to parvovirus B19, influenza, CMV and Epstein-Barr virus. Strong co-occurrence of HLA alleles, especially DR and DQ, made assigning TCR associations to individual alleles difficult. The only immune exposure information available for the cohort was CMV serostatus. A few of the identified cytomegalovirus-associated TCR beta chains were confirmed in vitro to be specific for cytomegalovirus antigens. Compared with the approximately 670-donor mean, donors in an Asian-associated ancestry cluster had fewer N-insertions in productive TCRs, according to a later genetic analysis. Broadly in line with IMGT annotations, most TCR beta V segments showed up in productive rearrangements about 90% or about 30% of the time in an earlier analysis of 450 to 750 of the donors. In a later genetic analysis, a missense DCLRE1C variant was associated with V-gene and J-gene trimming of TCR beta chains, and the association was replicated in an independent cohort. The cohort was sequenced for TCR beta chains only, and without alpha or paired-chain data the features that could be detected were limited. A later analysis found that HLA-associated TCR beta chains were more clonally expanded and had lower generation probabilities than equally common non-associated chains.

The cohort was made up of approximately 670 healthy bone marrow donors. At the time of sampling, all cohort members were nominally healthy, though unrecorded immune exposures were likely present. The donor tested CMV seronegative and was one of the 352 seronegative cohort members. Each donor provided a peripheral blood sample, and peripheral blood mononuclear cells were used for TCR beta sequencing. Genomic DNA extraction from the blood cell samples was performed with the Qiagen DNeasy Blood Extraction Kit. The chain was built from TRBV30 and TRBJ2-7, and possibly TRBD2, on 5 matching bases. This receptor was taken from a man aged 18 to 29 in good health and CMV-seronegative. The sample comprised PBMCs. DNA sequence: TGTGCCTGGGGACTGGTCTCCTACGAGCAGTACTTC. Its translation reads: CAWGLVSYEQYF.